Detailed here is one T cell receptor beta chain. The data stem from a study of monozygotic twins with cystic fibrosis. CDR1 SGHTA and CDR2 FQGNSA come from the germline V gene. This CDR3 region has 15 residues. V lost 1 base to trimming and J lost 0 bases, with 8 bases between them. Profiling relied on immunoSEQ multiplex PCR, and the TCRdb table lists in-frame clones only, not all of them. The sample lists 30,000 to 40,000 clones; about nine tenths were seen once. The TCR sequence derives from a boy between 2 and 10 years old with cystic fibrosis. Material: blood. The V call is TRBV7-2, the J call TRBJ2-3; D not resolved. As DNA, the CDR3 is TGTGCCAGCAGCTTAGGCTTTGCCAGCACAGATACGCAGTATTTT. Protein product: CASSLGFASTDTQYF.